These 15 T cell receptor beta chains were sequenced from one sample in a study of blood T cells in healthy people across ages. Next came a second PCR, run for about 6 to 12 cycles, which used a sample-barcoded 5' primer along with a J-beta primer mix. TCRdb used MiXCR to reprocess the 5' RACE reads, holding one entry per CDR3 protein. The sample carries approximately 1,700,000 distinct CDR3 sequences, 39% recorded once. Material for sequencing was blood. The source is a human donor in good health.

The chain employs TRBV5-1 and TRBJ1-1; 10 nucleotides match TRBD1. This CDR3 has 16 amino acids. Trimming removed 0 bases from V and 5 bases from J; junction bases left unmatched: 7. The germline CDR1 and CDR2 sequences are SGHRS and YFSETQ. The CDR3, as DNA: TGCGCCAGCAGCTTGGCCGCTAGGACAGGGGGTACTGAAGCTTTCTTT. It translates to CASSLAARTGGTEAFF.

This clonotype appeared a few times. The V gene is TRBV6-2 or TRBV6-3, the J gene TRBJ1-5; TRBD1 agrees at 8 bases. This CDR3 contains 18 residues. Germline V lookup: CDR1 MNHEY, CDR2 SVGEGT. V lost 3 bases and J lost 5; bases outside the gene matches: 15. This CDR3 is CASSYSGRGTGIDQPQHF. In nucleotides, the CDR3 is TGTGCCAGCAGTTATTCGGGGCGCGGGACAGGAATCGATCAGCCCCAGCATTTT.

The genes are TRBV20-1 and TRBJ2-3, with unresolved D. This CDR3 contains 14 residues. Germline-derived CDR1 and CDR2 are DFQATT and SNEGSKA (reference sequence). Trimming took off 2 bases at V and 1 base at J, with 10 bases between the two ends. The CDR3 loop reads CSARREIGTDTQYF. CDR3 bases: TGCAGTGCTAGAAGGGAAATCGGCACAGATACGCAGTATTTT.

CDR3 residues: CATSTEGSGYTF. CDR3 DNA sequence: TGTGCCACCAGCACCGAGGGGAGTGGCTACACCTTC. The genes are TRBV15 and TRBJ1-2, with D possibly TRBD1 on 5 matching bases. Trimming removed 4 bases from V and 7 bases from J, with 10 bases in between. In germline, CDR1 is LNHNV, CDR2 YYDKDF (reference sequence). The CDR3 is 12 residues long.

This clonotype was seen more than once but under ten times. This rearrangement joins TRBV28 to TRBJ2-7; 8 nucleotides line up with TRBD1. The CDR3 has 16 amino acids. Germline lookup yields CDR1 MDHEN and CDR2 SYDVKM. V lost 3 bases and J lost 2; bases outside the gene matches: 9. This CDR3 is CASSLSPGTGTYEQYF. The CDR3 DNA reads TGTGCCAGCAGTTTGAGCCCCGGGACAGGTACCTACGAGCAGTACTTC.

This clonotype turned up a few times. The V call is TRBV10-2, the J call TRBJ1-1, with a weak D call TRBD1 (5 bases). Germline V gives CDR1 WSHSY, CDR2 SAAADI. The CDR3 is 14 amino acids. Trimming took 7 bases from V and 7 from J, leaving 19 bases between them. The DNA for the CDR3 is TGCGCCAGCATGGCGGCAGGGCGAGGTGGTGAAGCTTTCTTT. Its translation is CASMAAGRGGEAFF.

This clonotype was seen a few times. The V call is TRBV20-1, the J call TRBJ2-3; no clear D gene. This CDR3 has 13 residues. V was cut by 6 bases and J by 0 bases, with 10 bases left in between. Germline V gene sequence: CDR1 DFQATT, CDR2 SNEGSKA (reference sequence). CDR3 bases: TGCAGTGCCCGTACCGACAGCACAGATACGCAGTATTTT. It translates to CSARTDSTDTQYF.

The chain combines TRBV6-5 with TRBJ1-3; D gene unclear. CDR3 length: 17 residues. V lost 2 bases to trimming and J lost 4 bases, with 18 bases between them. The germline V gene encodes CDR1 MNHEY and CDR2 SVGAGI. CDR3 region: CASSYQEAGRTGNTIYF. CDR3 bases: TGTGCCAGCAGTTACCAAGAGGCCGGCAGGACGGGAAACACCATATATTTT.

The table lists this clonotype with a few counts. The chain links TRBV12-3 or TRBV12-4 to TRBJ2-4; 10 bases map to TRBD2. Trimming cost V 1 base and J 0 bases; bases outside gene matches: 3. The CDR3 is 17 residues long. The CDR3 DNA reads TGTGCCAGCAGTTTAGTAGCGGGGGGCCTAGCCAAAAACATTCAGTACTTC. It specifies CASSLVAGGLAKNIQYF.

To note about this clonotype: One end of the junction varies from germline; a read error may be responsible. The chain employs TRBV5-1 and TRBJ2-7; D tentatively reads TRBD1 or TRBD2 (6 bases each). CDR3 length: 13 amino acids. Germline-derived CDR1 and CDR2 are SGHRS and YFSETQ. CDR3 sequence reads: CASRRGLSYEQYF. Here the CDR3 DNA reads TGTGCCAGCCGACGGGGGCTCTCCTACGAGCAGTACTTC.

V is TRBV4-3 and J is TRBJ2-1; 8 positions agree with TRBD1. CDR3 size: 16 residues. The trim removed 0 bases at V and 9 bases at J, leaving 10 bases unmatched. Germline lookup yields CDR1 LGHNA and CDR2 YSLEER. CDR3 bases: TGCGCCAGCAGCCAAGATCACAGGGGGGATTGGTTTGAGCAGTTCTTC. The encoded protein is CASSQDHRGDWFEQFF.

The chain has TRBV10-3 and TRBJ2-1; TRBD2 agrees at 7 bases. V dropped 0 bases and J dropped 1; count of bases not matched to a gene: 12. The CDR3 covers 19 residues. Germline V gives CDR1 ENHRY, CDR2 SYGVKD. The DNA of the CDR3 is TGTGCCATCAGTGAGTCGCGGGGAACTAGCGACTTATCCTACAATGAGCAGTTCTTC. Encoded protein: CAISESRGTSDLSYNEQFF.

V is TRBV7-9 and J is TRBJ2-1; D is uncertain. Germline-derived CDR1 and CDR2 are SEHNR and FQNEAQ (reference sequence). Between the trimmed V and J ends, which lost 6 bases and 0 bases, there was a span of 21 bases. The CDR3 sequence is 18 residues long. The CDR3 spells CASSFPRLAFRSYNEQFF. The CDR3 DNA follows: TGTGCCAGCAGTTTCCCTCGATTGGCCTTTCGCTCCTACAATGAGCAGTTCTTC.

V and J are TRBV7-2 and TRBJ2-7; the D is unclear. Germline loops: CDR1 SGHTA, CDR2 FQGNSA. V shed 5 bases and J shed 2 bases, with 13 bases lying between them. This CDR3 spans 14 amino acids. The CDR3 nucleotides are TGTGCCAGCAGCCCTTTTCCAGGCACCTACGAGCAGTACTTC. Residues: CASSPFPGTYEQYF.

The chain is built from TRBV20-1 and TRBJ2-3; 10 bases line up with TRBD1. V dropped 3 bases and J dropped 0; count of bases not matched to a gene: 3. This CDR3 spans 15 amino acids. Per germline, CDR1 DFQATT and CDR2 SNEGSKA (reference sequence). DNA of the CDR3: TGCAGTGCTAGGGGGGGACAGGGGAGCACAGATACGCAGTATTTT. Its translation is CSARGGQGSTDTQYF.